Listed here are 18 T cell receptor beta chains from one sample, sequenced in a study of T cells in Graves' hyperthyroidism and ophthalmopathy. The source material, RNA transcripts, was used to amplify TCR beta CDR3 regions. During a first-round RT-PCR of the TCR CDR3, the HTBI primer set was used. TCRdb fed the multiplex PCR reads into MiXCR, producing one record per CDR3 protein. The table shows a few hundred thousand distinct CDR3 sequences, with roughly 25% occurring only once. Material for sequencing was blood. All receptors come from a man over 45 with Graves' hyperthyroidism.

The gene calls are TRBV30 and TRBJ1-2, with 7 bases that match TRBD1. Trimming removed 8 bases from V and 5 bases from J; junction bases left unmatched: 11. The germline gives CDR1 GTSNPN, CDR2 SVGIG (reference sequence). CDR3 length: 13 amino acids. The chain's CDR3 is CALRQGMWYGYTF. The CDR3 DNA follows: TGTGCCCTGCGACAGGGTATGTGGTATGGCTACACCTTC.

V gene TRBV27 combines with J gene TRBJ2-7, with D unresolved. Germline-derived CDR1 and CDR2 are MNHEY and SMNVEV (reference sequence). V was pared by 0 bases and J by 3 bases, with 9 bases between. This CDR3 is built from 14 residues. The CDR3 nucleotides read TGTGCCAGCAGTTTATCCAGGAATAACTACGAGCAGTACTTC. This encodes CASSLSRNNYEQYF.

This rearrangement joins TRBV7-2 to TRBJ2-3; 8 nucleotides align to TRBD2. Germline CDR1 is SGHTA and CDR2 is FQGNSA. Trimming at V came to 5 bases and at J to 4 bases, leaving 20 bases not matched to a gene. The CDR3 has 19 amino acids. CDR3 sequence reads: CASSPAPPHISGKSDTQYF. The CDR3 nucleotides read TGTGCCAGCAGCCCAGCTCCTCCACATATTAGCGGGAAGTCAGATACGCAGTATTTT.

This clonotype was observed at least ten times. This rearrangement joins TRBV5-7 to TRBJ2-3; TRBD2 matches at 11 bases. TRBV5-7 is designated an ORF whose function remains uncertain. After removal of 4 bases from V and 3 bases from J, the junction contained 10 bases not matched to a gene. The CDR3 is 17 amino acids. The CDR3 loop is CASSPKTSGTPTDTQYF. Here the CDR3 DNA reads TGTGCCAGCAGCCCGAAGACTAGCGGGACCCCGACAGATACGCAGTATTTT.

This clonotype was observed a handful of times. The chain employs TRBV19 and TRBJ1-5; D ambiguous. Per germline, CDR1 LNHDA and CDR2 SQIVND (reference sequence). V lost 8 bases and J 2 bases, leaving 7 bases between the germline ends. This CDR3 spans 12 amino acids. CDR3 loop: CASEGGNQPQHF. The CDR3 coding sequence is TGTGCCAGTGAGGGTGGCAATCAGCCCCAGCATTTT.

This clonotype occurred a few times. This chain uses TRBV7-9 with TRBJ2-7; possible D gene TRBD2, 5 bases. The CDR3 is 14 amino acids. Germline V gives CDR1 SEHNR, CDR2 FQNEAQ (reference sequence). V was shortened by 2 bases and J by 2 bases, with 10 bases between the two germline ends. This chain's CDR3 is CASSLYRGTYEQYF. In nucleotides, the CDR3 is TGTGCCAGCAGCTTATATCGGGGAACCTACGAGCAGTACTTC.

The chain links TRBV20-1 to TRBJ1-1, with no clear D. Germline loops: CDR1 DFQATT, CDR2 SNEGSKA (reference sequence). Trimming removed 6 bases from V and 0 bases from J, with 14 bases in between. The CDR3 spans 14 residues. CDR3 sequence reads: CSAVSSLMNTEAFF. Here the CDR3 DNA reads TGCAGTGCCGTCAGTTCCCTCATGAACACTGAAGCTTTCTTT.

The chain has TRBV6-1 and TRBJ1-1; TRBD1 matches at 7 bases. V dropped 6 bases and J dropped 1; count of bases not matched to a gene: 8. Germline V gene lookup returns CDR1 MNHNS and CDR2 SASEGT. The CDR3 has 15 amino acids. DNA of the CDR3: TGTGCCAGCAGCCAATATAGACAGGGGAACACTGAAGCTTTCTTT. It encodes CASSQYRQGNTEAFF.

As regards this clonotype: It is likely a read error, because the conserved phenylalanine at the end of the CDR3 is missing. The CDR3 region has the DNA TGTGCCAGCAGTTATCCGCTTTTAGACACTGAAGCTTTCCTT. It is translated as CASSYPLLDTEAFL. The rearrangement links TRBV12-3 or TRBV12-4 to TRBJ1-1; D is undetermined. The CDR3 runs 14 residues. Between the trimmed V and J ends, which lost 4 bases and 3 bases, there was a span of 12 bases.

V and J are TRBV14 and TRBJ2-3; 13 bases line up with TRBD2. Germline lookup yields CDR1 SGHDN and CDR2 FVKESK. V lost 2 bases and J lost 5; bases outside the gene matches: 4. The CDR3 contains 16 residues. The CDR3 sequence is CASSQHGLAGVDTQYF. The CDR3 DNA is TGTGCCAGCAGCCAACACGGACTAGCGGGAGTAGATACGCAGTATTTT. Full variable domain (remainder filled in from reference TRBV14 and TRBJ2-3): EAGVTQFPSHSVIEKGQTVTLRCDPISGHDNLYWYRRVMGKEIKFLLHFVKESKQDESGMPNNRFLAERTGGTYSTLKVQPAELEDSGVYFCASSQHGLAGVDTQYFGPGTRLTVL.

J is TRBJ1-1 and V is TRBV6-2 or TRBV6-3; TRBD1 might be the D (6 bases). The germline gives CDR1 MNHEY, CDR2 SVGEGT. V was trimmed by 5 bases and J by 5 bases, leaving 15 bases between them. This CDR3 is 14 amino acids long. The CDR3 sequence is CASSGTGRGTEAFF. The CDR3 DNA sequence: TGTGCCAGCAGTGGAACAGGGAGGGGGACTGAAGCTTTCTTT.

The gene calls are TRBV7-2 and TRBJ1-5; D remains ambiguous. CDR3 length: 13 amino acids. Germline V CDR1 and CDR2: SGHTA, FQGNSA. Deletions cut 6 bases from V and 2 bases from J, with 8 bases between. The CDR3 region has the DNA TGTGCCAGCAGTATTAATGGCAATCAGCCCCAGCATTTT. It specifies CASSINGNQPQHF.

The chain combines TRBV6-2 or TRBV6-3 with TRBJ2-5; D not certain. The CDR3 runs 11 residues. Deletions cut 5 bases from V and 9 bases from J, with 10 bases between. The germline V gene has CDR1 MNHEY and CDR2 SVGEGT. The CDR3 sequence: CASSGPQAQYF. The CDR3 DNA follows: TGTGCCAGCAGTGGACCTCAGGCCCAGTACTTC.

The chain has TRBV19 and TRBJ2-1; 7 bases map to TRBD1. CDR1 is LNHDA, CDR2 SQIVND, per germline (reference sequence). The V gene end was trimmed by 6 bases and the J gene end by 2 bases; junction bases not matched to a gene: 7. The CDR3 covers 15 residues. CDR3 bases: TGTGCCAGTAGCCGAGACAGGGACGCCTACAATGAGCAGTTCTTC. Its protein product is CASSRDRDAYNEQFF. The full variable domain, in which reference TRBV19 and TRBJ2-1 provide the parts outside the CDR3, is DGGITQSPKYLFRKEGQNVTLSCEQNLNHDAMYWYRQDPGQGLRLIYYSQIVNDFQKGDIAEGYSVSREKKESFPLTVTSAQKNPTAFYLCASSRDRDAYNEQFFGPGTRLTVL.

In this sample, this clonotype turned up a few times. The chain is built from TRBV5-1 and TRBJ2-3; D remains unclear. The CDR3 covers 15 residues. CDR1 and CDR2 from the germline V gene are SGHRS and YFSETQ. V lost 3 bases and J 2 bases, leaving 13 bases between the germline ends. Here the CDR3 reads CASSSDGYPTDTQYF. In DNA, the CDR3 is TGCGCCAGCAGCTCCGATGGGTACCCCACAGATACGCAGTATTTT.

With regard to this clonotype: This may arise from a read error, as a much more abundant clone is one base away. The chain combines TRBV7-2 with TRBJ2-1; D is ambiguous. CDR1 and CDR2 from the germline V gene are SGHTA and FQGNSA. Trimming shortened V by 0 bases and J by 12 bases, and 6 bases separated the two germline ends. This CDR3 contains 11 residues. Here the CDR3 DNA reads TGTGCCAGCAGCTTAGCGGCAGGGCAGTTCTTC. This sequence encodes CASSLAAGQFF.

The sample holds a few counts of this clonotype. This chain joins TRBV20-1 and TRBJ2-1; TRBD1 aligns across 10 bases. V was clipped by 0 bases and J by 7 bases; unmatched bases: 6. There are 15 residues in the CDR3. CDR1 and CDR2 (germline): DFQATT, SNEGSKA (reference sequence). The CDR3 DNA follows: TGCAGTGCTAGAGACCGGGACAGGGGTAGGAATGAGCAGTTCTTC. The encoded protein is CSARDRDRGRNEQFF.

This clonotype was picked up many times. The V and J genes are TRBV19 and TRBJ2-7, with 7 positions matching TRBD2. Germline values: CDR1 LNHDA, CDR2 SQIVND (reference sequence). V lost 4 bases, J lost 6 bases, and 6 bases stayed unmatched. The CDR3 consists of 13 residues. In DNA form, the CDR3 reads TGTGCCAGTAGTAGTACTACGGGGGGCGAGCAGTACTTC. It translates to CASSSTTGGEQYF.